The 27 T cell receptor beta chains presented below share a single source sample, sequenced in a study of blood T cells in healthy people across ages. The second PCR ran about 6 to 12 cycles with a sample-barcoded 5' primer and J-beta primers. TCRdb used MiXCR to reprocess the 5' RACE reads, holding one entry per CDR3 protein. The profile covers roughly 730,000 distinct CDR3 sequences, with roughly three fifths appearing a single time and 25% to 30% taken by the ten largest. The specimen was blood. Every receptor here comes from a man aged 35 to 55 in good health.

This rearrangement joins TRBV29-1 to TRBJ2-3; D assignment may be TRBD1 or TRBD2 (6 bases each). V lost 5 bases and J 2 bases, leaving 11 bases between the germline ends. This CDR3 has 13 residues. CDR1 is SQVTM, CDR2 ANQGSEA, per germline. The CDR3 DNA follows: TGCAGCGTTACAGGGACTTCCACAGATACGCAGTATTTT. Protein: CSVTGTSTDTQYF.

The CDR3, as DNA: TGTGCCAGCAGTTACTCCCGGACACCTGGGGCCAACGTCCTGACTTTC. This gives the protein CASSYSRTPGANVLTF. The chain has TRBV6-2 or TRBV6-3 and TRBJ2-6; D possibly corresponds to TRBD1 (5 bases). CDR1 is MNHEY, CDR2 SVGEGT, per germline. The CDR3 has 16 amino acids. The V gene lost 0 bases and the J gene lost 2 bases, with 8 bases spanning the gap.

The V call is TRBV4-3, the J call TRBJ1-2; 9 positions agree with TRBD1. CDR1 is LGHNA, CDR2 YSLEER, per germline. CDR3 length: 16 residues. J gave up 2 bases and V 3 bases, and 7 bases lay outside the gene matches. The CDR3 coding sequence is TGCGCCAGCAGCCACGGACAGGGGATTGTAAACTATGGCTACACCTTC. This translates into CASSHGQGIVNYGYTF.

The chain joins TRBV6-1 to TRBJ2-3; 8 nucleotides align to TRBD2. Per germline, CDR1 MNHNS and CDR2 SASEGT. The CDR3 is 20 amino acids. J was trimmed by 4 bases and V by 5 bases; bases with no gene match: 23. The CDR3 coding sequence is TGTGCCAGCAGTCCGACTGGGGCGGGGGGAATCGTTACTAGCGCAGATACGCAGTATTTT. Translated, it gives CASSPTGAGGIVTSADTQYF.

This clonotype was observed a few times. This chain's CDR3 is CASSQQGVFYEQYF. CDR3 nucleotide sequence: TGTGCCAGCAGCCAACAGGGGGTTTTCTACGAGCAGTACTTC. V gene TRBV7-8 combines with J gene TRBJ2-7; TRBD1 agrees at 8 bases. CDR1 and CDR2 from the germline V gene are SGHVS and FQNEAQ. The CDR3 sequence is 14 residues long. Unmatched junction bases numbered 6, after V lost 5 bases and J lost 3 bases.

CDR3 sequence: CASSTNIAVYAKNIQYF. CDR3 nucleotides: TGTGCCAGCAGCACGAACATAGCTGTTTATGCCAAAAACATTCAGTACTTC. The chain carries TRBV6-2 or TRBV6-3 and TRBJ2-4; D is unresolved. There are 17 residues in the CDR3. V was pared by 6 bases and J by 1 base, with 19 bases between. The germline V gene encodes CDR1 MNHEY and CDR2 SVGEGT.

In its sample, this clonotype was seen once. This chain links TRBV29-1 with TRBJ2-1; 7 bases agree with TRBD1. The CDR3 contains 20 residues. CDR1 and CDR2 (germline): SQVTM, ANQGSEA. The V segment lost 0 bases and the J segment 8 bases; nucleotides outside the gene matches: 25. CDR3 in DNA: TGCAGCGTTGAAGATCCGTCGATACCGACAGGGAAAAAACTTCTCGATGAGCAGTTCTTC. This encodes CSVEDPSIPTGKKLLDEQFF.

The chain is built from TRBV7-2 and TRBJ1-4, with 10 bases aligning to TRBD1. The CDR3 is 16 amino acids. V was pared by 4 bases and J by 10 bases, with 12 bases of the junction left unmatched. CDR1 and CDR2 from the germline V gene are SGHTA and FQGNSA. CDR3 loop: CASSYPTVTGGAKLFF. The DNA of the CDR3 is TGTGCCAGCAGCTACCCGACAGTGACAGGGGGCGCAAAACTGTTTTTT.

This chain connects TRBV24-1 to TRBJ1-2; D is unclear. CDR1 and CDR2 from the germline V gene are KGHDR and SFDVKD. CDR3 length: 15 residues. V was shortened by 4 bases and J by 1 base, with 12 bases between the two germline ends. In DNA form, the CDR3 reads TGTGCCACCAGTGACACCCGACGAGGTAACTATGGCTACACCTTC. It encodes CATSDTRRGNYGYTF.

This clonotype showed up many times. The rearrangement joins TRBV4-2 to TRBJ1-4; no clear D gene. Deletions cut 1 base from V and 0 bases from J, with 6 bases between. Per germline, CDR1 LGHNA and CDR2 YNFKEQ. This CDR3 contains 15 residues. The CDR3 nucleotides are TGTGCCAGCAGCCAAGTGAAAGCAACTAATGAAAAACTGTTTTTT. It is translated as CASSQVKATNEKLFF.

The CDR3 DNA is TGTGCCAGCAGCGCCGAGGGGGGTTCACCCCTCCACTTT. Translated: CASSAEGGSPLHF. The chain uses TRBV9 and TRBJ1-6, with a tentative D call TRBD1 (6 bases). This CDR3 region has 13 residues. Germline V CDR1 and CDR2: SGDLS, YYNGEE. V gave up 3 bases and J gave up 9 bases, with 10 bases separating them.

The rearrangement uses TRBV6-2 or TRBV6-3 and TRBJ2-5; D not certain. The end of the DNA aligns better with TRBJ2-7, so the J call may be wrong. Germline values: CDR1 MNHEY, CDR2 SVGEGT. This CDR3 region has 12 residues. This CDR3 reads CASSYVGNEQYF. Here the CDR3 DNA reads TGTGCCAGCAGTTACGTGGGGAACGAGCAGTACTTC.

The V gene is TRBV28, the J gene TRBJ1-2; D is perhaps TRBD1 (6 bases). CDR3 length equals 13 residues. The V gene lost 3 bases and the J gene lost 4 bases, with 9 bases spanning the gap. Germline-derived CDR1 and CDR2 are MDHEN and SYDVKM. DNA for the CDR3: TGTGCCAGCAGTTTGGACAGCCTCTATGGCTACACCTTC. Translating gives CASSLDSLYGYTF.

The V gene is TRBV5-1, the J gene TRBJ2-6; no clear D. CDR3 length: 16 amino acids. Trimming removed 4 bases at V and 1 base at J, with 12 bases between. CDR1 and CDR2 (germline): SGHRS, YFSETQ. CDR3 bases: TGCGCCAGCAGCGCATTAACTGAATCTGGGGCCAACGTCCTGACTTTC. It specifies CASSALTESGANVLTF.

The V gene is TRBV20-1, the J gene TRBJ2-5, with 12 positions matching TRBD2. The CDR3 is made up of 16 amino acids. Germline V lookup: CDR1 DFQATT, CDR2 SNEGSKA (reference sequence). Trimming took 3 bases from V and 4 from J; bases not matched to a gene: 9. CDR3 protein: CSASGASGGATETQYF. CDR3 in DNA: TGCAGTGCTAGTGGGGCTAGCGGGGGGGCCACAGAGACCCAGTACTTC.

Here the CDR3 reads CASSLIQRDIQYF. The CDR3 DNA follows: TGTGCCAGCAGTTTAATTCAGAGGGACATTCAGTACTTC. This chain uses TRBV28 with TRBJ2-4; a possible D gene is TRBD2 (5 bases). The V end was cut by 2 bases, the J end by 8 bases, with 10 bases between. The CDR3 spans 13 residues. CDR1 and CDR2 (germline): MDHEN, SYDVKM.

This chain connects TRBV7-3 to TRBJ2-1; 12 bases line up with TRBD2. The CDR3 spans 17 residues. Trimming took 5 bases from V and 0 from J; bases not matched to a gene: 5. Germline assignment: CDR1 SGHTA and CDR2 FQGTGA. CDR3 loop: CASSVSSGGVSYNEQFF. CDR3 sequence (DNA): TGTGCCAGCAGCGTTTCTAGCGGGGGGGTCTCCTACAATGAGCAGTTCTTC.

This clonotype was seen a few times. The V call is TRBV20-1, the J call TRBJ2-3; 12 bases agree with TRBD2. The trim removed 6 bases at V and 2 bases at J, leaving 6 bases unmatched. The CDR3 spans 15 residues. Germline V gene lookup returns CDR1 DFQATT and CDR2 SNEGSKA (reference sequence). CDR3 amino acids: CSAAWTSGVTDTQYF. The CDR3 coding sequence is TGCAGTGCGGCCTGGACTAGCGGGGTCACAGATACGCAGTATTTT.

The chain joins TRBV6-2 or TRBV6-3 to TRBJ1-5; no firm D call. V gave up 0 bases and J gave up 4 bases, with 7 bases separating them. Germline assignment: CDR1 MNHEY and CDR2 SVGEGT. The CDR3 consists of 14 residues. CDR3 DNA sequence: TGTGCCAGCAGTTACTCGACAATTAATCAGCCCCAGCATTTT. As protein: CASSYSTINQPQHF.

J is TRBJ2-2 and V is TRBV10-3, with 8 bases that match TRBD2. Germline CDR1 is ENHRY and CDR2 is SYGVKD. The CDR3 loop spans 17 amino acids. J gave up 2 bases and V 8 bases, and 13 bases lay outside the gene matches. CDR3 nucleotides: TGTGCCATCCCCAGTGCTACTAGCGGAGATAACACCGGGGAGCTGTTTTTT. The encoded protein is CAIPSATSGDNTGELFF.

Only a few counts were recorded for this clonotype. The chain is built from TRBV6-1 and TRBJ2-5; maybe TRBD2 (9 bases). CDR3 size: 17 residues. Trimming removed 5 bases at V and 11 bases at J, with 30 bases between. The germline gives CDR1 MNHNS, CDR2 SASEGT. The CDR3 nucleotides read TGTGCCAGCAGTCAGACAGGGGCCGGGACTAGCTACAATGAGCAGTACTTC. Translating gives CASSQTGAGTSYNEQYF.

The table lists this clonotype with a few counts. The rearrangement joins TRBV27 to TRBJ2-1; D is unresolved. V lost 3 bases and J 5 bases, leaving 5 bases between the germline ends. CDR3 size: 12 residues. Germline CDR1 and CDR2: MNHEY and SMNVEV (reference sequence). The CDR3 loop is CASSFPNNEQFF. The CDR3 DNA reads as TGTGCCAGCAGTTTCCCGAACAATGAGCAGTTCTTC.

The genes are TRBV7-6 and TRBJ1-5, with D hard to call. From germline, CDR1 is SGHVS and CDR2 FNYEAQ. The CDR3 has 17 amino acids. With 5 bases removed from V and 4 bases from J, the gap between germline ends came to 21 bases. CDR3 sequence: CASSPRGLGSRNQPQHF. The CDR3 DNA sequence: TGTGCCAGCAGCCCTCGGGGATTGGGGTCGAGGAATCAGCCCCAGCATTTT.

The chain links TRBV5-1 to TRBJ2-7, with D possibly TRBD2 on 5 matching bases. The CDR3 spans 16 residues. Germline CDR1 SGHRS, CDR2 YFSETQ. V shed 0 bases and J shed 4 bases, with 17 bases lying between them. The CDR3 DNA sequence: TGCGCCAGCAGCTTGGAAATTCTCGGGGTAGGTTACGAGCAGTACTTC. Translation gives CASSLEILGVGYEQYF.

The chain combines TRBV7-9 with TRBJ2-1; D gene ambiguous. TRBJ2-7 explains the end of the DNA better; the J call may be wrong. CDR1 and CDR2 from the germline V gene are SEHNR and FQNEAQ (reference sequence). The CDR3 sequence is 15 residues long. CDR3 residues: CASSLLSGTHNEQYF. The CDR3 DNA follows: TGTGCCAGCAGCTTACTTTCTGGCACCCACAATGAGCAGTACTTC.

The chain carries TRBV5-5 and TRBJ2-2; 9 nucleotides line up with TRBD2. The CDR3 runs 17 residues. J was trimmed by 7 bases and V by 5 bases; bases with no gene match: 15. CDR1 is SGHKS, CDR2 YYEKEE, per germline (reference sequence). CDR3 coding DNA: TGTGCCAGCAGTCGAAGACTAGCGGAGACTAAGATCGGGGAGCTGTTTTTT. As protein: CASSRRLAETKIGELFF.

Details on this clonotype: An end of the junction does not agree with germline; a read error may underlie this. This chain links TRBV29-1 with TRBJ1-4; D is undetermined. CDR1 SQVTM and CDR2 ANQGSEA come from the germline V gene. The CDR3 loop spans 13 amino acids. CDR3 sequence: CSVEVQLNERLFF. CDR3 DNA: TGCAGCGTTGAGGTCCAGTTAAATGAAAGACTGTTTTTT.